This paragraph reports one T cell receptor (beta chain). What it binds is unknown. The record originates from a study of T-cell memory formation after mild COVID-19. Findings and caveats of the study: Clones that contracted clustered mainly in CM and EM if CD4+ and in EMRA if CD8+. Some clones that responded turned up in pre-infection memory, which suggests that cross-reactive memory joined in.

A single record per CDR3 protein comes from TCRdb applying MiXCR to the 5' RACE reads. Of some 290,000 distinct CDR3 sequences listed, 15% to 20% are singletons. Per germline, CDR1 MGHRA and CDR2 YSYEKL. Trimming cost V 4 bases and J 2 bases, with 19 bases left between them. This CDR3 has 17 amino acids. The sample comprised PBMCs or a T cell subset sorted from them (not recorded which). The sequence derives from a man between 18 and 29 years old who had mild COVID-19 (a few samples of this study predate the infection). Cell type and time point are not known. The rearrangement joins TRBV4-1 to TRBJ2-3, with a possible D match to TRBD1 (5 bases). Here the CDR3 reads CASSRVKQGRPTDTQYF. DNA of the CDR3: TGCGCCAGCAGCCGAGTGAAGCAGGGCAGGCCCACAGATACGCAGTATTTT.